Below, 2 T cell receptor beta chains from the same sample are listed, as sequenced in a study of blood T cell repertoires in COVID-19 (dated by TCRdb to 2020 to 2021). The library came from the immunoSEQ multiplex PCR assay. The clones in this table, taken by TCRdb from immuneACCESS, are in-frame only. Not every clone is retained; where verified, under half of the shortfall comes from an unresolved V gene, and the cause of the rest is unknown. The sample table contains some 200,000 clones; only one count was recorded for approximately 84% of them. Jointly, the top ten make up 6.9% of the sample. Sequencing was carried out using peripheral blood. The source of these receptors is a human donor with acute or convalescent COVID-19. The donor label of this sample is uncertain.

This chain links TRBV29-1 with TRBJ1-1; no reliable D call. V lost 0 bases and J 3 bases, leaving 5 bases between the germline ends. The V gene's germline CDR1 is SQVTM and CDR2 ANQGSEA. The length of the CDR3 is 12 residues. The CDR3 spells CSVEDRDTEAFF. In DNA form, the CDR3 reads TGCAGCGTTGAAGATCGGGACACTGAAGCTTTCTTT.

The chain combines TRBV7-8 with TRBJ2-7; 12 bases align to TRBD1. Per germline, CDR1 SGHVS and CDR2 FQNEAQ. This CDR3 has 15 residues. V lost 5 bases, J lost 2 bases, and 4 bases stayed unmatched. CDR3 in DNA: TGTGCCAGCAGCCCGGGGACAGGGGGCCCCTACGAGCAGTACTTC. Amino acids: CASSPGTGGPYEQYF.